The 9 T cell receptor beta chains below come from one sample, sequenced in a study of cytomegalovirus exposure and HLA in healthy donors. A multiplex PCR was run with 60 Vbeta primers and 13 Jbeta primers. TCRdb keeps only in-frame clones here, not all; method: immunoSEQ multiplex PCR. The sample features approximately 93,000 clones, with around 3.4% in its top ten. Source material: PBMCs. These receptors were obtained from a woman in her 30s in good health and CMV-seronegative.

The chain combines TRBV19 with TRBJ2-2; no firm D call. This CDR3 has 13 residues. Trimming cost V 1 base and J 7 bases, with 7 bases left between them. CDR1 is LNHDA and CDR2 is SQIVND in the germline V gene (reference sequence). The CDR3 sequence: CASSIGVNGELFF. The CDR3 DNA follows: TGTGCCAGTAGTATAGGAGTGAACGGGGAGCTGTTTTTT.

The V and J genes are TRBV28 and TRBJ2-3; 12 nucleotides line up with TRBD2. Germline V CDR1 and CDR2: MDHEN, SYDVKM. V shed 6 bases, J shed 2 bases, and the junction held 6 bases outside the gene matches. The CDR3 runs to 16 residues. CDR3 DNA: TGTGCCAGCAGGCCCGCTAGCGGGGGGGACACAGATACGCAGTATTTT. Protein sequence: CASRPASGGDTDTQYF. Full variable domain (rest looked up from reference TRBV28 and TRBJ2-3): DVKVTQSSRYLVKRTGEKVFLECVQDMDHENMFWYRQDPGLGLRLIYFSYDVKMKEKGDIPEGYSVSREKKERFSLILESASTNQTSMYLCASRPASGGDTDTQYFGPGTRLTVL.

This rearrangement joins TRBV28 to TRBJ2-3; 8 nucleotides align to TRBD2. The CDR3 is 13 amino acids. Germline CDR1 reads MDHEN; CDR2 reads SYDVKM. The DNA for the CDR3 is TGTGCTTATTCGGGGGGGAACACAGATACGCAGTATTTT. Translating gives CAYSGGNTDTQYF.

The chain recombines TRBV28 with TRBJ2-1; D gene unclear. From germline, CDR1 is MDHEN and CDR2 SYDVKM. The CDR3 is 14 residues long. The germline V and J ends were trimmed by 5 bases and 0 bases, with 8 bases remaining between them. CDR3 protein: CASSPTSSYNEQFF. The CDR3 region has the DNA TGTGCCAGCAGTCCCACGAGCTCCTACAATGAGCAGTTCTTC.

This sequence joins TRBV29-1 and TRBJ2-3; TRBD2 agrees at 10 bases. The germline V gene encodes CDR1 SQVTM and CDR2 ANQGSEA. Trimming took 6 bases from V and 5 from J; bases not matched to a gene: 5. This CDR3 is 13 amino acids long. The CDR3 region is CSVEREGQDTQYF. CDR3 sequence (DNA): TGCAGCGTGGAGCGGGAGGGCCAAGATACGCAGTATTTT.

The rearrangement links TRBV29-1 to TRBJ1-1; weak D call: TRBD1 (6 bases). The CDR3 has 12 amino acids. V was cut by 8 bases and J by 1 base, with 11 bases left in between. Germline V gene lookup returns CDR1 SQVTM and CDR2 ANQGSEA. The CDR3 here is CSFQGRNTEAFF. The CDR3 DNA reads TGCAGCTTCCAGGGGAGGAACACTGAAGCTTTCTTT.

The chain employs TRBV5-6 and TRBJ1-4; a possible D gene is TRBD1 (5 bases). The CDR3 covers 19 residues. Germline V gives CDR1 SGHDT, CDR2 YYEEEE. Trimming cost V 0 bases and J 5 bases, with 23 bases left between them. Written as DNA, the CDR3 is TGTGCCAGCAGCTTGGTGAGGGGACTGAGATATGGAAAAAATGAAAAACTGTTTTTT. This gives the protein CASSLVRGLRYGKNEKLFF.

The CDR3 coding sequence is TGCAGCGTTGAAGGGTCCAGTGGGAGCGGAGACTACGAGCAGTACTTC. As protein: CSVEGSSGSGDYEQYF. The rearrangement uses TRBV29-1 and TRBJ2-5, with D perhaps matching TRBD2 (5 bases). TRBJ2-7 explains the end of the DNA better; the J call may be wrong. Germline values: CDR1 SQVTM, CDR2 ANQGSEA. CDR3 length: 16 residues.

This CDR3 is CASSQGGKLSSYNSPLHF. The CDR3 nucleotides are TGCGCCAGCAGCCAAGGGGGCAAGTTAAGCTCCTATAATTCACCCCTCCACTTT. The chain couples TRBV4-1 to TRBJ1-6; a weak D match, TRBD1 (5 bases). Trimming took 1 base from V and 0 from J, leaving 13 bases between them. This CDR3 has 18 residues. Germline V lookup: CDR1 MGHRA, CDR2 YSYEKL.